Each of the 30 T cell receptor beta chains below was sequenced from the same sample in a study of blood T cell repertoires in COVID-19. TCRdb keeps only in-frame clones here, not all; method: immunoSEQ multiplex PCR. The sample comprises tens of thousands of clones, about 80% of which are singletons, and around 4.8% rests with the top ten. Sequenced input: peripheral blood. The source of these receptors is a woman aged 70-85 years with acute or convalescent COVID-19.

This chain joins TRBV6-5 and TRBJ1-1, with 7 bases lining up with TRBD1. Per germline, CDR1 MNHEY and CDR2 SVGAGI. The CDR3 runs 14 residues. Trimming took 4 bases from V and 10 from J; bases not matched to a gene: 12. CDR3 in amino acids: CASSFSPGTAGAFF. In DNA form, the CDR3 reads TGTGCCAGCAGTTTTTCCCCGGGGACAGCCGGAGCTTTCTTT.

The chain has TRBV6-6 and TRBJ2-7; 11 bases align to TRBD2. The CDR3 consists of 16 residues. Germline trimming cut 0 bases from V and 2 bases from J; bases unmatched to any gene: 3. Germline CDR1 and CDR2: MNHNY and SVGAGI (reference sequence). This chain's CDR3 is CASSYSKLAGAYEQYF. CDR3 DNA: TGTGCCAGCAGTTACTCGAAACTAGCGGGAGCCTACGAGCAGTACTTC.

The V gene is TRBV24-1, the J gene TRBJ2-7; maybe TRBD1 (5 bases). The CDR3 is made up of 13 amino acids. With 6 bases removed from V and 2 bases from J, the gap between germline ends came to 10 bases. Per germline, CDR1 KGHDR and CDR2 SFDVKD. The CDR3 coding sequence is TGTGCCACCAGTCGTCAGGGCACCTACGAGCAGTACTTC. Protein: CATSRQGTYEQYF.

The chain links TRBV5-4 to TRBJ1-4, with D perhaps matching TRBD1 (6 bases). V lost 0 bases and J 2 bases, leaving 11 bases between the germline ends. Germline CDR1 and CDR2: SGHNT and YYREEE (reference sequence). The CDR3 is 16 residues long. CDR3 amino acids: CASSLGTGMTNEKLFF. In DNA form, the CDR3 reads TGTGCCAGCAGCTTGGGCACAGGGATGACTAATGAAAAACTGTTTTTT.

J is TRBJ1-2 and V is TRBV19; D possibly corresponds to TRBD1 (6 bases). Between the trimmed V and J ends, which lost 7 bases and 4 bases, there was a span of 19 bases. Germline CDR1 LNHDA, CDR2 SQIVND (reference sequence). The CDR3 has 15 residues. CDR3 loop: CASMVSTGIGYGYTF. The CDR3 DNA reads as TGTGCCAGTATGGTTTCCACAGGGATCGGCTATGGCTACACCTTC.

The chain employs TRBV5-6 and TRBJ2-1; possibly TRBD1 for D (5 bases). The germline V and J ends were trimmed by 0 bases and 8 bases, with 12 bases remaining between them. The CDR3 sequence is 14 residues long. The germline V gene has CDR1 SGHDT and CDR2 YYEEEE. The CDR3 region has the DNA TGTGCCAGCAGCTTGGCTGGGGCCCCGCATGAGCAGTTCTTC. Encoded protein: CASSLAGAPHEQFF.

This clone was seen only once. This sequence joins TRBV6-4 and TRBJ2-5; 7 nucleotides agree with TRBD2. The CDR3 sequence is 13 residues long. V lost 8 bases to trimming and J lost 5 bases; unmatched junction nucleotides: 8. Germline CDR1 is MRHNA and CDR2 is SNTAGT. Here the CDR3 DNA reads TGTGCCAGCGCGGCGAGCGGGGATGAGACCCAGTACTTC. Amino acid sequence: CASAASGDETQYF.

The chain has TRBV24-1 and TRBJ2-1, with D tentatively TRBD1 (5 bases). This CDR3 contains 15 residues. Germline loops: CDR1 KGHDR, CDR2 SFDVKD. V lost 3 bases and J 0 bases, leaving 8 bases between the germline ends. The CDR3 reads CATSDGASSYNEQFF. DNA of the CDR3: TGTGCCACCAGTGATGGGGCGAGCTCCTACAATGAGCAGTTCTTC.

This chain links TRBV6-5 with TRBJ1-2; 12 bases line up with TRBD1. With 0 bases clipped from V and 7 bases from J, the junction kept 3 bases outside the gene matches. The CDR3 totals 15 residues. The germline CDR1 and CDR2 sequences are MNHEY and SVGAGI. The CDR3 here is CASSYSGQGARGYTF. The CDR3 DNA follows: TGTGCCAGCAGTTACTCGGGACAGGGGGCGCGTGGCTACACCTTC.

This chain joins TRBV29-1 and TRBJ2-3, with 12 bases aligning to TRBD2. The CDR3 spans 19 residues. After removal of 4 bases from V and 2 bases from J, the junction contained 16 bases not matched to a gene. Per the germline V gene, CDR1 is SQVTM and CDR2 is ANQGSEA. The CDR3 loop reads CSVGEWLAGGPVNTDTQYF. In DNA, the CDR3 is TGCAGCGTTGGAGAGTGGCTAGCGGGGGGGCCTGTTAACACAGATACGCAGTATTTT.

In this sample, this clone turned up many times. The CDR3 spells CASNRALGYGYTF. CDR3 nucleotides: TGTGCCAGCAACAGGGCCTTGGGCTATGGCTACACCTTC. This rearrangement joins TRBV2 to TRBJ1-2; possibly TRBD1 for D (6 bases). Germline V gene sequence: CDR1 SNHLY, CDR2 FYNNEI. This CDR3 comprises 13 residues. V shed 7 bases and J shed 4 bases, with 13 bases lying between them.

This clone was observed a handful of times. The chain recombines TRBV11-2 with TRBJ1-2; 9 bases match TRBD1. Germline lookup yields CDR1 SGHAT and CDR2 FQNNGV. The junction had 7 bases not matched to a gene; V was cut back by 3 bases and J by 8 bases. This CDR3 comprises 14 residues. This chain's CDR3 is CASSFFQQGAGYTF. Here the CDR3 DNA reads TGTGCCAGCAGCTTCTTTCAACAGGGGGCGGGCTACACCTTC.

This clone showed up just once. The chain has TRBV2 and TRBJ1-2, with D unresolved. V lost 8 bases, J lost 10 bases, and 17 bases lay in between. The CDR3 extends over 12 amino acids. Looked up from germline, CDR1 is SNHLY and CDR2 is FYNNEI. In nucleotides, the CDR3 is TGTGCCAGCTCTCCCTCACCAACTCTCTACACCTTC. Amino acid sequence: CASSPSPTLYTF. Complete variable domain (other parts from reference TRBV2 and TRBJ1-2): EPEVTQTPSHQVTQMGQEVILRCVPISNHLYFYWYRQILGQKVEFLVSFYNNEISEKSEIFDDQFSVERPDGSNFTLKIRSTKLEDSAMYFCASSPSPTLYTFGSGTRLTVV.

V usage is TRBV12-3 or TRBV12-4 and J usage is TRBJ1-2; 9 nucleotides line up with TRBD1. The CDR3 loop spans 13 amino acids. V lost 6 bases to trimming and J lost 7 bases; unmatched junction nucleotides: 6. CDR3 nucleotide sequence: TGTGCCAGCAGCTGGGACAGGGAAGGTGGCTACACCTTC. Protein product: CASSWDREGGYTF.

The J gene is TRBJ2-3, the V gene TRBV11-2; 7 bases agree with TRBD2. V gave up 3 bases and J gave up 4 bases; unmatched junction bases: 7. Germline V gene lookup returns CDR1 SGHAT and CDR2 FQNNGV. The CDR3 is 15 amino acids. The CDR3 DNA reads as TGTGCCAGCAGCTTTCGTGGGGGGGAAGCAGATACGCAGTATTTT. It is translated as CASSFRGGEADTQYF. Complete variable domain (other parts from reference TRBV11-2 and TRBJ2-3): EAGVAQSPRYKIIEKRQSVAFWCNPISGHATLYWYQQILGQGPKLLIQFQNNGVVDDSQLPKDRFSAERLKGVDSTLKIQPAKLEDSAVYLCASSFRGGEADTQYFGPGTRLTVL.

V and J are TRBV7-2 and TRBJ2-3; 8 bases align to TRBD1. Looked up from germline, CDR1 is SGHTA and CDR2 is FQGNSA. The CDR3 is 15 amino acids. Unmatched junction bases numbered 9, after V lost 5 bases and J lost 5 bases. The CDR3 coding sequence is TGTGCCAGCAGCCCCTTCCCCAGGGGGCGAGATACGCAGTATTTT. Encoded protein: CASSPFPRGRDTQYF. The variable domain in full, completed from reference TRBV7-2 and TRBJ2-3, reads GAGVSQSPSNKVTEKGKDVELRCDPISGHTALYWYRQSLGQGLEFLIYFQGNSAPDKSGLPSDRFSAERTGGSVSTLTIQRTQQEDSAVYLCASSPFPRGRDTQYFGPGTRLTVL.

V is TRBV9 and J is TRBJ1-1; D unresolved. Germline loops: CDR1 SGDLS, CDR2 YYNGEE. The V end lost 3 bases, the J end lost 3 bases, and 12 bases lay between the germline ends. The CDR3 consists of 14 residues. The CDR3 protein is CASSGSFGDTEAFF. The CDR3 DNA reads as TGTGCCAGCAGCGGGAGTTTCGGAGACACTGAAGCTTTCTTT.

This clone was counted a single time. CDR3: CASSYSTSGGGLGQFF. CDR3 nucleotide sequence: TGTGCCAGCAGTTACTCGACCAGCGGGGGGGGTCTTGGGCAGTTCTTC. The chain recombines TRBV6-5 with TRBJ2-1; 10 bases map to TRBD2. Germline CDR1 MNHEY, CDR2 SVGAGI. Losses at the gene ends were 0 bases for V and 12 bases for J; bases not matched to a gene: 11. CDR3 length equals 16 residues.

V and J are TRBV19 and TRBJ1-1; 10 bases agree with TRBD1. There are 17 residues in the CDR3. Germline V lookup: CDR1 LNHDA, CDR2 SQIVND (reference sequence). V was pared by 2 bases and J by 0 bases, with 6 bases of the junction left unmatched. CDR3 protein: CASSIRQGAKLNTEAFF. DNA of the CDR3: TGTGCCAGTAGTATAAGACAGGGGGCGAAGTTGAACACTGAAGCTTTCTTT.

In its sample, this clone was seen a few times. Here the CDR3 reads CASRDTSGGLLFF. The DNA of the CDR3 is TGTGCCAGCAGAGATACTAGCGGGGGATTACTGTTCTTC. The rearrangement links TRBV6-5 to TRBJ2-1, with TRBD2 matching over 11 bases. The V gene end was trimmed by 6 bases and the J gene end by 15 bases; junction bases not matched to a gene: 10. Looked up from germline, CDR1 is MNHEY and CDR2 is SVGAGI. The CDR3 is made up of 13 amino acids.

The chain recombines TRBV20-1 with TRBJ2-7; 12 nucleotides agree with TRBD2. Trimming took 3 bases from V and 0 from J; bases not matched to a gene: 3. Germline lookup yields CDR1 DFQATT and CDR2 SNEGSKA (reference sequence). The CDR3 contains 15 residues. The CDR3 region is CSASASGGGSYEQYF. CDR3 sequence (DNA): TGCAGTGCTAGTGCTAGCGGGGGGGGCTCCTACGAGCAGTACTTC.

The chain couples TRBV3-1 (or the pseudogene TRBV3-2) to TRBJ2-1; D remains unclear. The V end lost 5 bases, the J end lost 5 bases, and 10 bases lay between the germline ends. This CDR3 contains 13 residues. Per the germline V gene, CDR1 is LGHDT and CDR2 is YNNKEL (reference sequence). In DNA form, the CDR3 reads TGTGCCAGCAGCTCCCTTCCTAACAATGAGCAGTTCTTC. Residues: CASSSLPNNEQFF.

J is TRBJ2-5 and V is TRBV7-9, with D perhaps TRBD1 (5 bases). The ends were cut back, 5 bases at V and 1 base at J, with 8 bases in the middle. CDR1 SEHNR and CDR2 FQNEAQ come from the germline V gene (reference sequence). The CDR3 covers 13 residues. The CDR3 nucleotides are TGTGCCAGCAGCCCTAGGGGCCAAGAGACCCAGTACTTC. Translating it yields CASSPRGQETQYF.

The chain recombines TRBV27 with TRBJ2-2, with TRBD1 identical over 8 bases. In germline, CDR1 is MNHEY, CDR2 SMNVEV (reference sequence). The CDR3 sequence is 15 residues long. V shed 4 bases and J 4 bases; nucleotides not matched to a gene: 5. The CDR3 is CASSSTGVITGELFF. CDR3 bases: TGTGCCAGCAGTTCGACAGGGGTAATCACCGGGGAGCTGTTTTTT.

This clone turned up a few times. This chain uses TRBV6-5 with TRBJ1-5, with 12 bases fitting TRBD1. Germline CDR1 is MNHEY and CDR2 is SVGAGI. Germline trimming cut 1 base from V and 7 bases from J; bases unmatched to any gene: 5. This CDR3 spans 16 amino acids. DNA for the CDR3: TGTGCCAGCAGTTACTACGGGACAGGGGGCTGGCAGCCCCAGCATTTT. Amino acid sequence: CASSYYGTGGWQPQHF.

The chain couples TRBV6-8 to TRBJ1-6, with 10 positions matching TRBD1. Germline V gives CDR1 MNHGY, CDR2 SAAAGT. V gave up 6 bases and J gave up 2 bases; unmatched junction bases: 13. CDR3 length equals 19 residues. CDR3 bases: TGTGCCAGCAGGGAACGGGACAGGGGCGAACTTCCCTATAATTCACCCCTCCACTTT. Residues: CASRERDRGELPYNSPLHF.

The chain has TRBV4-1 and TRBJ2-1; 8 nucleotides match TRBD1. Germline V gene data show CDR1 as MGHRA and CDR2 as YSYEKL. This CDR3 comprises 17 residues. V trimming: 3 bases; J trimming: 5 bases; junction bases outside the gene matches: 12. The CDR3 is CASSHTPRTGLNNEQFF. For the CDR3, the DNA is TGCGCCAGCAGCCATACGCCCCGGACAGGGTTAAACAATGAGCAGTTCTTC.

This rearrangement joins TRBV19 to TRBJ1-2; 10 nucleotides match TRBD1. The CDR3 is made up of 17 amino acids. The germline V gene encodes CDR1 LNHDA and CDR2 SQIVND (reference sequence). V lost 6 bases, J lost 9 bases, and 19 bases stayed unmatched. DNA for the CDR3: TGTGCCAGTAGCAGGGACAGGGGCCGTGATCTTTCTCCAAGCTACACCTTC. Its translation is CASSRDRGRDLSPSYTF. The full variable domain, completed using reference TRBV19 and TRBJ1-2, is DGGITQSPKYLFRKEGQNVTLSCEQNLNHDAMYWYRQDPGQGLRLIYYSQIVNDFQKGDIAEGYSVSREKKESFPLTVTSAQKNPTAFYLCASSRDRGRDLSPSYTFGSGTRLTVV.

The rearrangement uses TRBV19 and TRBJ1-2, with D hard to call. The CDR3 has 14 amino acids. Trimming pared 7 bases from V and 1 base from J, leaving 13 bases between. Germline V lookup: CDR1 LNHDA, CDR2 SQIVND (reference sequence). CDR3 amino acids: CASTPTVVNYGYTF. In DNA form, the CDR3 reads TGTGCCAGTACCCCCACGGTCGTTAACTATGGCTACACCTTC.

This clone was detected only a few times. The V gene is TRBV4-3, the J gene TRBJ1-1; 9 bases agree with TRBD1. The germline V gene has CDR1 LGHNA and CDR2 YSLEER. The junction had 6 bases not matched to a gene; V was cut back by 3 bases and J by 7 bases. The CDR3 contains 14 residues. Here the CDR3 reads CASSHVGQGFEAFF. The CDR3 region has the DNA TGCGCCAGCAGCCACGTGGGACAGGGATTTGAAGCTTTCTTT.